This T cell receptor (beta chain) appears in the sequencing data of a study of T cells in Graves' hyperthyroidism and ophthalmopathy. Findings of the study overall: Ophthalmopathy, which appeared later, was predicted by the model a median 6.5 months before onset.

Amplification of TCR beta CDR3 regions used RNA as the template. During a first-round RT-PCR of the TCR CDR3, the HTBI primer set was used. TCRdb redid the calling of the multiplex PCR reads with MiXCR, one entry per CDR3 protein. The sample has over 500,000 distinct CDR3 sequences, about 15% seen once; the top ten hold roughly 29%. This clonotype was detected ten times or more. Its antigen is not identified. Active moderate-to-severe ophthalmopathy, Clinical Activity Score at least 3, NOSPECS at least 4, under 3 months' duration. Trimming took off 2 bases at V and 4 bases at J, with 13 bases between the two ends. The CDR3 spans 15 residues. Looked up from germline, CDR1 is SGHKS and CDR2 is YYEKEE (reference sequence).

The receptor's source is a young woman with Graves' ophthalmopathy. V gene TRBV5-5 combines with J gene TRBJ1-5, with D maybe TRBD1 (6 bases). Sequences were obtained from blood. The CDR3 is CASSLSGQQNQPQHF. As DNA, the CDR3 is TGTGCCAGCAGCTTAAGCGGACAGCAGAATCAGCCCCAGCATTTT.